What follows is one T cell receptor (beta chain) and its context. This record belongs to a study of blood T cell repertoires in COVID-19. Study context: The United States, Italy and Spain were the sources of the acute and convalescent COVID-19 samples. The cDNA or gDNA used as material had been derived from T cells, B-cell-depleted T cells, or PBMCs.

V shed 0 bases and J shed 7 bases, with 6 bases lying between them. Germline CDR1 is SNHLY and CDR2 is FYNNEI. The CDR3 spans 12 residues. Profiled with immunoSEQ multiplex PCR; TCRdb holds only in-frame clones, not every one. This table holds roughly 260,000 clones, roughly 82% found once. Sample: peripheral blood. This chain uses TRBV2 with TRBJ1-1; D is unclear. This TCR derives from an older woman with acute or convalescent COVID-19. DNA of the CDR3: TGTGCCAGCAGTGAAGCGCTAAGTGAAGCTTTCTTT. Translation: CASSEALSEAFF.